This record looks at one TCR beta chain sequence and its context. Its target is not known. The data stem from a study of T cell repertoires in cytomegalovirus infection. Background on the study: Indicated by public TCR beta signatures were CMV infection and matching HLA type.

TCRdb ran MiXCR on the reads and lists one entry per CDR3 protein. The sample has approximately 910,000 distinct CDR3 sequences; roughly 30% are singletons. The receptor was derived from a human donor in good health (CMV status not recorded). Some clones in this sample may be carry-over from other donors' samples. Sample: cultured CD8+ T cells from PBMCs, taken from culture after CMV antigen stimulation.

CDR3 residues: CATRTGRGDNEQFF. Written as DNA, the CDR3 is TGTGCCACCAGGACAGGGCGGGGTGACAATGAGCAGTTCTTC. V is TRBV15 and J is TRBJ2-1; D is perhaps TRBD1 (7 bases). V was pared by 6 bases and J by 5 bases, with 14 bases between. Per germline, CDR1 LNHNV and CDR2 YYDKDF (reference sequence). The CDR3 runs 14 residues.